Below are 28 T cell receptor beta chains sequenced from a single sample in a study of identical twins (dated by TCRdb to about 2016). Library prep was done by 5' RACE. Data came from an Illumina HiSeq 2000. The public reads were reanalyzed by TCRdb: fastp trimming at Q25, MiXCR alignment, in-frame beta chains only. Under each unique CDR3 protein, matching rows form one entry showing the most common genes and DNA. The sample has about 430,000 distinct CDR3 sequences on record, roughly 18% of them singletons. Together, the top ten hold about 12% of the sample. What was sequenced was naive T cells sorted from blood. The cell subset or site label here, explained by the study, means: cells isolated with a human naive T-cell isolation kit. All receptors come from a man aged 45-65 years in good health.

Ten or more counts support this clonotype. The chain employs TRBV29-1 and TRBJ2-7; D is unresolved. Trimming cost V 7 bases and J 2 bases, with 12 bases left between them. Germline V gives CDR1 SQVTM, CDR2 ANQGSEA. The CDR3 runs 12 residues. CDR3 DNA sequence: TGCAGCGGAAGAACAGTGACCTACGAGCAGTACTTC. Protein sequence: CSGRTVTYEQYF.

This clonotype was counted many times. CDR3 sequence reads: CASRRTGAIGEQYF. CDR3 sequence (DNA): TGTGCCAGCAGGAGGACAGGGGCTATCGGCGAGCAGTACTTC. This chain connects TRBV6-2 or TRBV6-3 to TRBJ2-7; 9 bases are shared with TRBD1. Germline CDR1 is MNHEY and CDR2 is SVGEGT. Trimming removed 6 bases from V and 6 bases from J; junction bases left unmatched: 9. The CDR3 contains 14 residues.

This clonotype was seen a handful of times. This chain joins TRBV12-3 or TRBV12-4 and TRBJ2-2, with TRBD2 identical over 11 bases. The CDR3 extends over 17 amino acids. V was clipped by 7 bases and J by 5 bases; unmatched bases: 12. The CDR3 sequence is CASKSALAGGGTGELFF. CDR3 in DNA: TGTGCCAGCAAAAGCGCCCTAGCGGGGGGAGGGACCGGGGAGCTGTTTTTT.

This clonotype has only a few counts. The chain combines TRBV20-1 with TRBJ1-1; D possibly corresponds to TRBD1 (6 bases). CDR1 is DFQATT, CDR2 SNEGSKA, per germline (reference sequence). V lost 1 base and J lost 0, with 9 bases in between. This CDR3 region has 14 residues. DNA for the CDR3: TGCAGTGCTAGAGGGGGGGCGATGAACACTGAAGCTTTCTTT. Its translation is CSARGGAMNTEAFF.

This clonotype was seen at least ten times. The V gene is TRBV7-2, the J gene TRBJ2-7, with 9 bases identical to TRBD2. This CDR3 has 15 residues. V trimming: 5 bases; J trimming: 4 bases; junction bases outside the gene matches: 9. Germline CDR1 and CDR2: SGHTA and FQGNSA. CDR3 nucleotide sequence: TGTGCCAGCAGCCGGGGGCGTCTAGCGGGGTACGAGCAGTACTTC. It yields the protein CASSRGRLAGYEQYF.

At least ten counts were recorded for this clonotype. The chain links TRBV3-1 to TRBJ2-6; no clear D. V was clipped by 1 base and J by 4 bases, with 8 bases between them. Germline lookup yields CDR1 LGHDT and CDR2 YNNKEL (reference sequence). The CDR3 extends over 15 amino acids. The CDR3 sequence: CASSQVFLGANVLTF. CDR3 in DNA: TGTGCCAGCAGCCAAGTCTTCCTGGGGGCCAACGTCCTGACTTTC. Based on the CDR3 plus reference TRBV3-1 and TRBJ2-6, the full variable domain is DTAVSQTPKYLVTQMGNDKSIKCEQNLGHDTMYWYKQDSKKFLKIMFSYNNKELIINETVPNRFSPKSPDKAHLNLHINSLELGDSAVYFCASSQVFLGANVLTFGAGSRLTVL.

CDR3 bases: TGTGCCAGCACCGACTTCGGACTAGCGGGAGCTCGGAAGACCCAGTACTTC. Amino acid sequence: CASTDFGLAGARKTQYF. The rearrangement links TRBV7-2 to TRBJ2-5; 13 nucleotides match TRBD2. The germline V gene has CDR1 SGHTA and CDR2 FQGNSA. V trimming: 7 bases; J trimming: 6 bases; junction bases outside the gene matches: 14. The CDR3 has 17 amino acids.

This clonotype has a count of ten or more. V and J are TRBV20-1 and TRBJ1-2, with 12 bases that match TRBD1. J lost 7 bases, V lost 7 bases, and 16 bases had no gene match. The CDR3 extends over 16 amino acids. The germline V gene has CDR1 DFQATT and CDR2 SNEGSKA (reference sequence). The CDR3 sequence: CSVPGTGGAQKGGYTF. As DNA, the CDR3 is TGCAGTGTACCCGGGACAGGGGGCGCGCAGAAGGGTGGCTACACCTTC.

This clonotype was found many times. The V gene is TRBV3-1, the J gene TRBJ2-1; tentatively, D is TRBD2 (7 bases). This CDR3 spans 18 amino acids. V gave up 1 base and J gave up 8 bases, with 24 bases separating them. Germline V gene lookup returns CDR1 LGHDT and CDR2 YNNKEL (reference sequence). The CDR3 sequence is CASSQGLQLARGRDEQFF. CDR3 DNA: TGTGCCAGCAGCCAAGGGCTTCAGCTTGCGAGGGGGAGGGATGAGCAGTTCTTC.

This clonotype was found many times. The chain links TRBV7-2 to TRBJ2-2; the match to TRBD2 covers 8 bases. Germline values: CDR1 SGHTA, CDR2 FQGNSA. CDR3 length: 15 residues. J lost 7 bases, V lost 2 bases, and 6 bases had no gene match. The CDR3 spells CASSLHGGAIGELFF. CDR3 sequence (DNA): TGTGCCAGCAGCTTACACGGGGGGGCAATCGGGGAGCTGTTTTTT.

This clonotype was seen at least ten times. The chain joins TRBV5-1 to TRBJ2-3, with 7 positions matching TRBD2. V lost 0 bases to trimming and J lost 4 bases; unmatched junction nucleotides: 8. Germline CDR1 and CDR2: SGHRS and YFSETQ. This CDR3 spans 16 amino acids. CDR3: CASSLDPGGGSDTQYF. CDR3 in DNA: TGCGCCAGCAGCTTGGATCCGGGAGGAGGGTCAGATACGCAGTATTTT.

The CDR3 DNA reads as TGCAGTGCCAAAAGTGGACAGGGGCCATTCTATGGCTACACCTTC. This codes for CSAKSGQGPFYGYTF. V is TRBV20-1 and J is TRBJ1-2, with TRBD1 matching 9 bases. Germline V gene sequence: CDR1 DFQATT, CDR2 SNEGSKA (reference sequence). There are 15 residues in the CDR3. Trimming took 6 bases from V and 4 from J; bases not matched to a gene: 12.

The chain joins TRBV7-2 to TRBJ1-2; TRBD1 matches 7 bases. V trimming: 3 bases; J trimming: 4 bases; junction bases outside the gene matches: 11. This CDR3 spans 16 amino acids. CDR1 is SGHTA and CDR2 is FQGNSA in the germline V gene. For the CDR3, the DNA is TGTGCCAGCAGCTTTGGTCTACAGGGGTATGGCTATGGCTACACCTTC. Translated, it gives CASSFGLQGYGYGYTF.

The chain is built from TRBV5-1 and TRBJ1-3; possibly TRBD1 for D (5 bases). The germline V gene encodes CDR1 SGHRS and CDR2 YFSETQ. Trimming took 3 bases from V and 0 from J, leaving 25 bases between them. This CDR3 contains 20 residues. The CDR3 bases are TGCGCCAGCAGCTCGACATCCATCGGGGCGCGTTTTATCTCTGGAAACACCATATATTTT. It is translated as CASSSTSIGARFISGNTIYF.

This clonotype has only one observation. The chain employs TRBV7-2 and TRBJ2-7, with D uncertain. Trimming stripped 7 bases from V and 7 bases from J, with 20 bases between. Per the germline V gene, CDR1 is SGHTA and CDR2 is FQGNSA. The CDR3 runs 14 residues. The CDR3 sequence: CASTSLDGAWEQYF. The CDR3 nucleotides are TGTGCCAGCACTTCTCTGGACGGTGCTTGGGAGCAGTACTTC.

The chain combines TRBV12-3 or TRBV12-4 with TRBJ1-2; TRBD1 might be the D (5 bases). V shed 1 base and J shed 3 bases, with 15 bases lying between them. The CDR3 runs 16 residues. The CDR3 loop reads CASSLDPGRVDYGYTF. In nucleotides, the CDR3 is TGTGCCAGCAGTTTAGACCCAGGGAGAGTAGACTATGGCTACACCTTC.

The CDR3 DNA follows: TGTGCCAGCAGCCCATTACAGGGGGAAGAGGATACGCAGTATTTT. This encodes CASSPLQGEEDTQYF. The V call is TRBV12-3 or TRBV12-4, the J call TRBJ2-3; 8 positions agree with TRBD1. V lost 6 bases, J lost 6 bases, and 11 bases stayed unmatched. This CDR3 region has 15 residues.

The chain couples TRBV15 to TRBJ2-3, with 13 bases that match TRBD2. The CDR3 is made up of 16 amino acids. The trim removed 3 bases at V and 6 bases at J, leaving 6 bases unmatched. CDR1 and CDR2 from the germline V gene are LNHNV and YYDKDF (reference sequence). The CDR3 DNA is TGTGCCACCAGCAGGTCGGGACTAGCGGGGAGGGATACGCAGTATTTT. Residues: CATSRSGLAGRDTQYF.

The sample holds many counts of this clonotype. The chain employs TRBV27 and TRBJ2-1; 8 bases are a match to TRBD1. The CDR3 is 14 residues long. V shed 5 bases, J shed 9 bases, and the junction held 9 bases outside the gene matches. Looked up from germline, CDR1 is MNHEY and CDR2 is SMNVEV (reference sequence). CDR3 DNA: TGTGCCAGCAGTACCCTCGACAGGGGTAGTGAGCAGTTCTTC. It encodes CASSTLDRGSEQFF.

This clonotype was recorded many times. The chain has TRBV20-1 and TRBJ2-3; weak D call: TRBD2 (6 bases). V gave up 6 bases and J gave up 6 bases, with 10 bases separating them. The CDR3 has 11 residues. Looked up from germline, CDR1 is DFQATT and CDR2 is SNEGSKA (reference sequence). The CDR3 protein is CSARREDTQYF. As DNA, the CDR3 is TGCAGTGCCCGACGGGAGGATACGCAGTATTTT.

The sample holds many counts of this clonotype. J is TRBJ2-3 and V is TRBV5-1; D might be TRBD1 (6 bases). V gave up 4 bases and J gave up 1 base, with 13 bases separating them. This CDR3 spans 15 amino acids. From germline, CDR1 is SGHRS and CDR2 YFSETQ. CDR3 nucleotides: TGCGCCAGCAGCCTACAGGGAATTCGCACAGATACGCAGTATTTT. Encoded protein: CASSLQGIRTDTQYF.

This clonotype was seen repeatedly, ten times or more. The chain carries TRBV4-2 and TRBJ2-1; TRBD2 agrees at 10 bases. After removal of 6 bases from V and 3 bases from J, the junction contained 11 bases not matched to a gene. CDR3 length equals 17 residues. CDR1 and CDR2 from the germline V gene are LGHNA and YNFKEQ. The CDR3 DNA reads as TGTGCCAGCAGGGGGCAGAGGACTAGCGGAGGCTACAATGAGCAGTTCTTC. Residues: CASRGQRTSGGYNEQFF.

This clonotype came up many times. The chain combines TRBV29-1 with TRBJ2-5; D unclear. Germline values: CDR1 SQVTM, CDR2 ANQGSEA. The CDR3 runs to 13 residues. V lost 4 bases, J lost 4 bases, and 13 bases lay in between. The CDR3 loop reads CSVVGGGLETQYF. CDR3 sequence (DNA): TGCAGCGTTGTTGGTGGTGGGCTAGAGACCCAGTACTTC. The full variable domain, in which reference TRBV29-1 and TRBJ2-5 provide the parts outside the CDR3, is SAVISQKPSRDICQRGTSLTIQCQVDSQVTMMFWYRQQPGQSLTLIATANQGSEATYESGFVIDKFPISRPNLTFSTLTVSNMSPEDSSIYLCSVVGGGLETQYFGPGTRLLVL.

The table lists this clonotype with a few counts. CDR3 sequence reads: CASSLLGQGEETQYF. In nucleotides, the CDR3 is TGTGCCAGCAGTCTTCTCGGACAGGGGGAAGAGACCCAGTACTTC. This chain links TRBV28 with TRBJ2-5, with 10 bases identical to TRBD1. The CDR3 runs 15 residues. Germline V gene sequence: CDR1 MDHEN, CDR2 SYDVKM. V lost 5 bases, J lost 3 bases, and 6 bases stayed unmatched.

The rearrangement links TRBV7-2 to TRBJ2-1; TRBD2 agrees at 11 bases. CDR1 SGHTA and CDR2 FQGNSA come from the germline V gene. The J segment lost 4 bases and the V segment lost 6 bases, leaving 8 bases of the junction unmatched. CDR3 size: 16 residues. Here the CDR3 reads CASSLTTSGIYNEQFF. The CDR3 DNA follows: TGTGCCAGCAGTCTGACGACTAGCGGGATATACAATGAGCAGTTCTTC.

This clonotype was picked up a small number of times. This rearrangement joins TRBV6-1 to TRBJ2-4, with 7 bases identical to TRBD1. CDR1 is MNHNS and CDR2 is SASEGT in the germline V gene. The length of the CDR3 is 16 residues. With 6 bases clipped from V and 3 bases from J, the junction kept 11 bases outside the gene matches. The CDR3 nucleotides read TGTGCCAGCAGAACCGAGACAGACAGGGTCAAAAACATTCAGTACTTC. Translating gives CASRTETDRVKNIQYF.

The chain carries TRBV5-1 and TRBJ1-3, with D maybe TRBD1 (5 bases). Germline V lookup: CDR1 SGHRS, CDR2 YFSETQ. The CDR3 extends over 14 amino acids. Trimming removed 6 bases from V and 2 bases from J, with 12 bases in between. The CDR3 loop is CASTEGPTGNTIYF. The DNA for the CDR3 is TGCGCCAGCACAGAGGGGCCTACTGGAAACACCATATATTTT.

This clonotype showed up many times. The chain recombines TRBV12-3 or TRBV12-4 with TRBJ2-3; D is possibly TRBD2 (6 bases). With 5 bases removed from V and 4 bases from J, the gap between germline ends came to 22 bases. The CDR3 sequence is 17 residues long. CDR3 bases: TGTGCCAGCAGTCCACTGGGGGGTTCCCATCTAGCAGATACGCAGTATTTT. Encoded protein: CASSPLGGSHLADTQYF.